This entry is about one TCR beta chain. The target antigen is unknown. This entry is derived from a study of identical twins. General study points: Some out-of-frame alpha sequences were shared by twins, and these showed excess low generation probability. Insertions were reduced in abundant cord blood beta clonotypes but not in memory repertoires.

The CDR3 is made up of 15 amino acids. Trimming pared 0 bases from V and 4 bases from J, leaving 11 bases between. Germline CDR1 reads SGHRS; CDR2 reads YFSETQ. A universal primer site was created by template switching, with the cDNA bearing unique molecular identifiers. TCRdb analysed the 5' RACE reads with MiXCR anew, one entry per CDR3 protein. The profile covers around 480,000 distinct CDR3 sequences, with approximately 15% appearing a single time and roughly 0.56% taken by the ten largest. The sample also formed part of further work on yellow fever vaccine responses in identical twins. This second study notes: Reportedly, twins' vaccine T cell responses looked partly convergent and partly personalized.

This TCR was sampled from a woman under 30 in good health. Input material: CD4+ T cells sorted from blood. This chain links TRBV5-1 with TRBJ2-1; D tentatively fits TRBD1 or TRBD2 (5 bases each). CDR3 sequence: CASSLGDGLYNEQFF. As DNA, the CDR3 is TGCGCCAGCAGCTTGGGGGACGGGCTTTACAATGAGCAGTTCTTC.